A selection of T cell receptor beta chains follows, all from one sample in a study of blood T cell repertoires in COVID-19. Only in-frame clones appear in the TCRdb table, and some are missing; sequencing was by immunoSEQ multiplex PCR. The sample holds 350,000 to 450,000 clones, roughly 85% seen once. Sequencing used peripheral blood. These receptors came from a young woman with acute or convalescent COVID-19. CDR3s include the opening cysteine and the closing phenylalanine or tryptophan. Fields, in order: V gene, J gene, D gene, clone size, CDR3 DNA, CDR3 protein. D genes are given only for firm matches. Clone size appears in some rows only: once, few, many, or a class for an expanded clone.

TRBV5-6	TRBJ2-1	TRBD2	-	TGTGCCAGCAGCTTGGGCTCGGGACTAGCGACCAATGAGCAGTTCTTC	CASSLGSGLATNEQFF
TRBV6-5	TRBJ1-1	-	-	TGTGCCAGCAGTTCTGGACAGTTGAGCACTGAAGCTTTCTTT	CASSSGQLSTEAFF
TRBV5-4	TRBJ1-4	TRBD1	-	TGTGCCAGCAGCTCCTCGACAGGGAAGAGTGAAAAACTGTTTTTT	CASSSSTGKSEKLFF
TRBV24-1	TRBJ1-1	TRBD1	-	TGTGCCACCAGTGATTTCCTGGGACAGGCTTTCTTT	CATSDFLGQAFF
TRBV7-9	TRBJ1-1	TRBD1	once	TGTGCCAGCAGCCCACAGGGGGGGACTGAAGCTTTCTTT	CASSPQGGTEAFF
TRBV4-1	TRBJ1-3	-	-	TGCGCCAGCAGCCTAACACGCCCCAAGACAGGAGAATTGGGAAACACCATATATTTT	CASSLTRPKTGELGNTIYF
TRBV7-9	TRBJ2-6	-	-	TGTGCCAGCAGCCGAGATCTCAATTCTGGGGCCAACGTCCTGACTTTC	CASSRDLNSGANVLTF
TRBV5-8	TRBJ2-7	-	-	TGTGCCAGCAGCCCTCGGGGTTTTTCCGGGACACCTTCCTTCTACGAGCAGTACTTC	CASSPRGFSGTPSFYEQYF
TRBV6-1	TRBJ2-6	-	-	TGTGCCAGCAGTGCCAGTTGGGGGCGGTCTGGGGCCAACGTCCTGACTTTC	CASSASWGRSGANVLTF
TRBV19	TRBJ1-6	-	-	TGTGCCAGTAGACAGGGTGAATCCCTTAATTCACCCCTCCACTTT	CASRQGESLNSPLHF
TRBV10-3	TRBJ1-4	-	-	TGTGCCACCAAGAACGGGGAGTATAATGAAAAACTGTTTTTT	CATKNGEYNEKLFF
TRBV3-1/TRBV3-2	TRBJ2-7	-	-	TGTGCCAGCAGCCAAGCTTTAGGAGGCCCCCTCTACGAGCAGTACTTC	CASSQALGGPLYEQYF
TRBV5-1	TRBJ2-7	TRBD1	once	TGCGCCAGCAGCTTGGCCAGCGGCGGACAGGGGTCCCGCGAGCAGTACTTC	CASSLASGGQGSREQYF
TRBV6-5	TRBJ1-2	-	-	TGTGCCAGCAGTTTGGACAACATTGGCTACACCTTC	CASSLDNIGYTF
TRBV9	TRBJ2-2	TRBD2	-	TGTGCCAGCAGCATCCGCACTAGCGGAGACACCGGGGAGCTGTTTTTT	CASSIRTSGDTGELFF